These T cell receptor beta chains were read from a single sample in a study of T cell responses to AZD1222 COVID-19 vaccine. The data were produced by immunoSEQ multiplex PCR, yet TCRdb's version contains in-frame clones alone and is incomplete. The sample lists fewer than 150,000 clones; 87% were seen once. Specimen: peripheral blood, collected on day 0 of AZD1222 vaccination. The receptors derive from an adult in good health. Both conserved end residues are part of each CDR3. The D gene is left open where the match is weak. Some rows mark clone size as missing; the rest say once, few, many or name a class of expanded clone.

NA TRBJ1-1 NA TRBV15 CATSRGAQGRNTEAFF TGTGCCACCAGCAGAGGGGCGCAGGGGCGGAACACTGAAGCTTTCTTT
NA TRBJ2-7 NA TRBV28 CASSPGDGSYEQYF TGTGCCAGCAGTCCCGGGGACGGCTCCTACGAGCAGTACTTC
NA TRBJ1-2 NA TRBV6-5 CASSYSPYYGYTF TGTGCCAGCAGTTACTCTCCTTACTATGGCTACACCTTC
NA TRBJ1-1 NA TRBV19 CASSALDRITEAFF TGTGCCAGTAGTGCTCTGGACAGAATCACTGAAGCTTTCTTT
TRBD1 TRBJ1-1 NA TRBV7-9 CASRPGGPGPLGRTEAFF TGTGCCAGCAGACCAGGGGGGCCGGGCCCACTGGGTCGTACTGAAGCTTTCTTT
NA TRBJ1-1 NA TRBV12-3/TRBV12-4 CASSLEDTEAFF TGTGCCAGCAGTTTGGAAGACACTGAAGCTTTCTTT
NA TRBJ1-6 NA TRBV10-3 CAISRQDNSPLHF TGTGCCATCAGTCGGCAGGATAATTCACCCCTCCACTTT
TRBD1 TRBJ2-5 NA TRBV27 CASSTQTGIQETQYF TGTGCCAGCAGTACCCAGACAGGGATCCAAGAGACCCAGTACTTC
NA TRBJ1-1 once TRBV29-1 CSVEVKPTQNTEAFF TGCAGCGTTGAAGTCAAGCCGACCCAGAACACTGAAGCTTTCTTT
NA TRBJ2-7 few TRBV7-2 CASSPDRGYEQYF TGTGCCAGCAGCCCCGACCGGGGATACGAGCAGTACTTC
TRBD2 TRBJ2-1 once TRBV5-4 CASSPGLAGANEQFF TGTGCCAGCAGCCCTGGACTAGCGGGAGCGAATGAGCAGTTCTTC
TRBD2 TRBJ2-1 NA TRBV5-1 CASSLSEAGGPRNEQFF TGCGCCAGCAGCTTGAGTGAGGCGGGAGGGCCCAGGAATGAGCAGTTCTTC
TRBD2 TRBJ2-3 NA TRBV9 CASSVGASGDTDTQYF TGTGCCAGCAGCGTAGGCGCTAGCGGGGACACAGATACGCAGTATTTT
TRBD2 TRBJ2-5 NA TRBV15 CATSSGTTSGLQETQYF TGTGCCACCAGCAGTGGCACGACTAGCGGGCTTCAAGAGACCCAGTACTTC
NA TRBJ2-7 NA TRBV28 CASRTRALQPTKQYF TGTGCCAGCAGAACCCGGGCCTTGCAACCTACGAAGCAGTACTTC
NA TRBJ1-1 NA TRBV10-1 CASSEHRGDTEAFF TGCGCCAGCAGTGAGCACCGGGGGGACACTGAAGCTTTCTTT
NA TRBJ2-1 NA TRBV20-1 CSASGYNEQFF TGCAGTGCTAGCGGCTACAATGAGCAGTTCTTC
NA TRBJ2-3 NA TRBV5-4 CASSLPRTDTQYF TGTGCCAGCAGCTTGCCCAGGACAGATACGCAGTATTTT
NA TRBJ2-5 NA TRBV18 CASSPPTPRETQYF TGTGCCAGCTCACCACCGACTCCTCGGGAGACCCAGTACTTC
TRBD1 TRBJ1-1 few TRBV11-3 CASSPRQGRTEAFF TGTGCCAGCAGCCCGAGACAGGGTCGCACTGAAGCTTTCTTT
NA TRBJ2-7 once TRBV7-8 CASSFYLSYEQYF TGTGCCAGCAGCTTTTACTTATCCTACGAGCAGTACTTC
TRBD1 TRBJ2-7 once TRBV5-6 CASSFPGGTEQYF TGTGCCAGCAGCTTCCCAGGGGGAACCGAGCAGTACTTC
NA TRBJ2-6 NA TRBV6-5 CATDSLSGANVLTF TGTGCCACCGACTCGCTCTCTGGGGCCAACGTCCTGACTTTC
TRBD2 TRBJ2-1 NA TRBV6-2/TRBV6-3 CASSYIGLAGDRVYNEQFF TGTGCCAGCAGTTACATAGGACTAGCGGGAGATCGGGTTTACAATGAGCAGTTCTTC
NA TRBJ2-7 NA TRBV6-1 CASSDRASSYEQYF TGTGCCAGCAGTGACAGGGCTAGCTCCTACGAGCAGTACTTC
NA TRBJ1-2 NA TRBV5-6 CASSLNDYGYTF TGTGCCAGCAGCCTAAACGACTATGGCTACACCTTC
TRBD2 TRBJ2-1 NA TRBV10-3 CAISGLAGEVGEQFF TGTGCCATCAGTGGACTAGCGGGAGAGGTTGGTGAGCAGTTCTTC
NA TRBJ2-3 NA TRBV28 CASTQGGAGNTDTQYF TGTGCCAGCACCCAAGGGGGAGCGGGAAACACAGATACGCAGTATTTT
TRBD2 TRBJ2-2 few TRBV24-1 CATSEDIGTSGPTGELFF TGTGCCACCAGTGAGGACATCGGGACTAGCGGTCCCACCGGGGAGCTGTTTTTT
NA TRBJ2-7 NA TRBV5-6 CASSFAYGEQYF TGTGCCAGCAGCTTCGCGTACGGCGAGCAGTACTTC
NA TRBJ2-3 NA TRBV30 CAWSVSRVWTDTQYF TGTGCCTGGAGTGTAAGCAGGGTATGGACAGATACGCAGTATTTT
NA TRBJ1-4 NA TRBV11-2 CASSQGATNEKLFF TGTGCCAGCAGCCAGGGCGCAACTAATGAAAAACTGTTTTTT
NA TRBJ2-2 NA TRBV7-9 CASSPRRASGELFF TGTGCCAGCAGCCCCCGTCGAGCATCCGGGGAGCTGTTTTTT
TRBD2 TRBJ2-5 NA TRBV4-1 CASSPQAGGGETQYF TGCGCCAGCAGCCCTCAAGCGGGGGGGGGTGAGACCCAGTACTTC
TRBD2 TRBJ2-7 once TRBV28 CASSLAASGGSYEQYF TGTGCCAGCAGTCTGGCGGCCAGCGGGGGTTCCTACGAGCAGTACTTC
NA TRBJ1-1 NA TRBV9 CASSIQAFSEAFF TGTGCCAGCAGCATCCAGGCCTTTTCTGAAGCTTTCTTT
NA TRBJ2-7 NA TRBV4-2 CASSQDPDGISYEQYF TGTGCCAGCAGCCAAGACCCGGACGGAATATCCTACGAGCAGTACTTC
NA TRBJ2-7 NA TRBV7-3 CASSLTIHQDESEQYF TGTGCCAGCAGCTTAACGATTCATCAGGATGAAAGTGAGCAGTACTTC
NA TRBJ2-2 NA TRBV7-3 CASSLSFGELFF TGTGCCAGCAGCTTAAGCTTCGGGGAGCTGTTTTTT
NA TRBJ2-7 NA TRBV19 CASSPQGGEQYF TGTGCCAGTAGTCCGCAGGGGGGTGAGCAGTACTTC
NA TRBJ2-7 NA TRBV29-1 CSVEGGAREQYF TGCAGCGTTGAAGGTGGGGCGAGGGAGCAGTACTTC
NA TRBJ1-3 few TRBV19 CASSMTGPGNTIYF TGTGCCAGTAGTATGACAGGCCCTGGAAACACCATATATTTT
TRBD2 TRBJ2-6 NA TRBV5-6 CASSLVAGQGPSGANVLTF TGTGCCAGCAGCTTGGTAGCGGGCCAGGGCCCCTCTGGGGCCAACGTCCTGACTTTC
NA TRBJ2-5 once TRBV7-2 CASSLARDRLDKETQYF TGTGCCAGCAGCTTAGCCCGAGACAGGCTCGATAAAGAGACCCAGTACTTC